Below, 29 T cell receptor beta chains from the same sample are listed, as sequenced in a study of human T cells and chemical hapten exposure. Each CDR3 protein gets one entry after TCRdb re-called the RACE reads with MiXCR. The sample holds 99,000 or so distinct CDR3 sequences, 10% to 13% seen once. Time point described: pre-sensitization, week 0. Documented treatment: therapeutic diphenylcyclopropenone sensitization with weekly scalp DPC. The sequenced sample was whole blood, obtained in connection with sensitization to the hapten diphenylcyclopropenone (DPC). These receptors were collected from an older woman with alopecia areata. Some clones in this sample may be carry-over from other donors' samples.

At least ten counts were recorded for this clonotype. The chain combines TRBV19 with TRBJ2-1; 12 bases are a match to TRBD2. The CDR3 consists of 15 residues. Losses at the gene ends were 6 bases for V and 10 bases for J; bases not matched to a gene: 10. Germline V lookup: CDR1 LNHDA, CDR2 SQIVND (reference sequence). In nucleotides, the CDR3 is TGTGCCAGTAGACAGGCTAGCGGGGGGGCAGGGGAGCAGTTCTTC. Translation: CASRQASGGAGEQFF. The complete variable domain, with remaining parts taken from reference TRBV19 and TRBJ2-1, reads DGGITQSPKYLFRKEGQNVTLSCEQNLNHDAMYWYRQDPGQGLRLIYYSQIVNDFQKGDIAEGYSVSREKKESFPLTVTSAQKNPTAFYLCASRQASGGAGEQFFGPGTRLTVL.

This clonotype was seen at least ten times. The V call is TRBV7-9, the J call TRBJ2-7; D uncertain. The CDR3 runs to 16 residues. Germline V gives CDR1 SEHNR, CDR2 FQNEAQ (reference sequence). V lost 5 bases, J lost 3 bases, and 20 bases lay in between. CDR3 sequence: CASSPDLGDVDYEQYF. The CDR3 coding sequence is TGTGCCAGCAGCCCCGACCTAGGAGACGTAGACTACGAGCAGTACTTC.

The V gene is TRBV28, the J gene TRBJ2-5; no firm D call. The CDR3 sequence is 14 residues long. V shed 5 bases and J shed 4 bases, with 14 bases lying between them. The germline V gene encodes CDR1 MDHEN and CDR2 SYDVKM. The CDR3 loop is CASSPHGAVETQYF. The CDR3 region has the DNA TGTGCCAGCAGTCCCCACGGTGCGGTAGAGACCCAGTACTTC.

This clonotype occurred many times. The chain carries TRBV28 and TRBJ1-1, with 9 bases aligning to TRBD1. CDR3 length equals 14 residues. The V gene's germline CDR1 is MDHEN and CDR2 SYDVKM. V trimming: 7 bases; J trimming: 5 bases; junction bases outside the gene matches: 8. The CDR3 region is CASTIGTGRTEAFF. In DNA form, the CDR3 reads TGTGCCAGCACCATAGGGACAGGGAGGACTGAAGCTTTCTTT.

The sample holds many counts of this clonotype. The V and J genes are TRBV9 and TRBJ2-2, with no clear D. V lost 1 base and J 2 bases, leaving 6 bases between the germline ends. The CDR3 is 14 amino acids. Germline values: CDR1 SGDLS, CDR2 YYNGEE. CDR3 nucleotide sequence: TGTGCCAGCAGCGTAAACAGTAACACCGGGGAGCTGTTTTTT. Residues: CASSVNSNTGELFF. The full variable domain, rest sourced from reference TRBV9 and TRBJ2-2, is DSGVTQTPKHLITATGQRVTLRCSPRSGDLSVYWYQQSLDQGLQFLIQYYNGEERAKGNILERFSAQQFPDLHSELNLSSLELGDSALYFCASSVNSNTGELFFGEGSRLTVL.

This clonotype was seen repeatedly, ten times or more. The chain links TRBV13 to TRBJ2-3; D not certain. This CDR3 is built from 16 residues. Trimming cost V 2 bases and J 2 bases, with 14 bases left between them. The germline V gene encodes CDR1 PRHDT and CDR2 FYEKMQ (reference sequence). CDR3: CASSLRRLTATDTQYF. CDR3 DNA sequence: TGTGCCAGCAGCTTAAGGAGACTTACAGCCACAGATACGCAGTATTTT.

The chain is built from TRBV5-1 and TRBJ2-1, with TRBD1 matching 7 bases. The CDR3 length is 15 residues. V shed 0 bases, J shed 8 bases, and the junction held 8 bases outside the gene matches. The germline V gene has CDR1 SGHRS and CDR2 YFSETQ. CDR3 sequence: CASSLARQGRDEQFF. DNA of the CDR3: TGCGCCAGCAGCTTGGCTAGACAGGGTCGGGATGAGCAGTTCTTC. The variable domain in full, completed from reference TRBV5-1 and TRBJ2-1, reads KAGVTQTPRYLIKTRGQQVTLSCSPISGHRSVSWYQQTPGQGLQFLFEYFSETQRNKGNFPGRFSGRQFSNSRSEMNVSTLELGDSALYLCASSLARQGRDEQFFGPGTRLTVL.

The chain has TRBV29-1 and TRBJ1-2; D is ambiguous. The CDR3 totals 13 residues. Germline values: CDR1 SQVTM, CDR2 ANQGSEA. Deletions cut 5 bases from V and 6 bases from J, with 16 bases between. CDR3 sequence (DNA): TGCAGCGTTTTGGGCCGGATGTTCGATGGCTACACCTTC. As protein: CSVLGRMFDGYTF.

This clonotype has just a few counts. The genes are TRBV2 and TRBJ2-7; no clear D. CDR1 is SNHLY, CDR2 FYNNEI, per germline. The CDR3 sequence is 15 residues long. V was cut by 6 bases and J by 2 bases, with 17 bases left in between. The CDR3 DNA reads TGTGCCAGCAGCCCTGGAATACCGGTAACCTACGAGCAGTACTTC. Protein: CASSPGIPVTYEQYF.

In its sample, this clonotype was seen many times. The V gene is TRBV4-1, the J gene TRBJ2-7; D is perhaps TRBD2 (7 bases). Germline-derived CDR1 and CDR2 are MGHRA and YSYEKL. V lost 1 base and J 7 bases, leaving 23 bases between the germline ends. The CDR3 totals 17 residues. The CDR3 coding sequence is TGCGCCAGCAGCCAAGTGCTGCGGGGGCCGGTCCACAAGGAGCAGTACTTC. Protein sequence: CASSQVLRGPVHKEQYF.

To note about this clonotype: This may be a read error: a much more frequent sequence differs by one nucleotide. The DNA for the CDR3 is TGTGCCAGCAGCCAAGACCCGGGACAGGGGAATGAAAAACTGATTTTT. It specifies CASSQDPGQGNEKLIF. This chain connects TRBV4-2 to TRBJ1-4; 10 nucleotides agree with TRBD1. The CDR3 loop spans 16 amino acids. From germline, CDR1 is LGHNA and CDR2 YNFKEQ.

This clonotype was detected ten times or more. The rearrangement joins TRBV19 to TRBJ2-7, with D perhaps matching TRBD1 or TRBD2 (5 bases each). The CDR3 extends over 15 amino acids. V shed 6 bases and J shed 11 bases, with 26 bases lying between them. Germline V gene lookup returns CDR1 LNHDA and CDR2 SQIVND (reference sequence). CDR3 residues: CASSHIPGPQASKYF. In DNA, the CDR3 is TGTGCCAGTAGCCATATACCGGGACCCCAGGCTTCCAAGTACTTC. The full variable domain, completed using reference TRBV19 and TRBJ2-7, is DGGITQSPKYLFRKEGQNVTLSCEQNLNHDAMYWYRQDPGQGLRLIYYSQIVNDFQKGDIAEGYSVSREKKESFPLTVTSAQKNPTAFYLCASSHIPGPQASKYFGPGTRLTVT.

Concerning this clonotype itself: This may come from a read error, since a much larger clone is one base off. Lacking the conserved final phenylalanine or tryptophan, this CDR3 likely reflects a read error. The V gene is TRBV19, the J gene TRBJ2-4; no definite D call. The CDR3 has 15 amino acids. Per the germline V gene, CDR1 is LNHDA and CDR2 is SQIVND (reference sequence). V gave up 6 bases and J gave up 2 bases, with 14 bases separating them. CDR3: CASSPQGATKNIQYS. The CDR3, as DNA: TGTGCCAGTAGCCCTCAAGGAGCGACCAAAAACATTCAGTACTCC.

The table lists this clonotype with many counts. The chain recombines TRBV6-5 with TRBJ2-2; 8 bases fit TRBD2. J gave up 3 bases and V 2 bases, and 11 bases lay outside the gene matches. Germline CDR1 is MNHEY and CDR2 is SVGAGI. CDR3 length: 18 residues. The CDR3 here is CASSYRGGTGGYTGELFF. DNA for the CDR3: TGTGCCAGCAGTTACCGAGGAGGAACGGGGGGGTACACCGGGGAGCTGTTTTTT.

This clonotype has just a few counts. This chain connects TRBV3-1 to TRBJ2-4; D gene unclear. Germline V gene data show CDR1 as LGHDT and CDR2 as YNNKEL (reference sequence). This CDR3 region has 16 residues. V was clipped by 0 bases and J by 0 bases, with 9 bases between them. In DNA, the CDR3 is TGTGCCAGCAGCCAAGATTTGGCTCTAGCCAAAAACATTCAGTACTTC. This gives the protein CASSQDLALAKNIQYF.

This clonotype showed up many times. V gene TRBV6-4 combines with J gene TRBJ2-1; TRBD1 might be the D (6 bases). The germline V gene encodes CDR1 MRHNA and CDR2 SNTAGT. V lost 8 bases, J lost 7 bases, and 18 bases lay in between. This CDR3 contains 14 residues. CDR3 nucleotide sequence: TGTGCCAGCCGACGAGAACAGGGATTGAATGAGCAGTTCTTC. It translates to CASRREQGLNEQFF.

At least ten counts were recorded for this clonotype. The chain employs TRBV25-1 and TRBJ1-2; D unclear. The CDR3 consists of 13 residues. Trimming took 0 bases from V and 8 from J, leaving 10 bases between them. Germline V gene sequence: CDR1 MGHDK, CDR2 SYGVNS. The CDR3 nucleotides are TGTGCCAGCAGTGAATATATGGGGAGAGGCTACACCTTC. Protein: CASSEYMGRGYTF.

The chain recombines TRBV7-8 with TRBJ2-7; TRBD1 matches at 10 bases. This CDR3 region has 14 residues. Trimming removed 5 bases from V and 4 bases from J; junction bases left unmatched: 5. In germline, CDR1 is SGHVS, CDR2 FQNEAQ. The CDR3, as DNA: TGTGCCAGCAGCCTAGGGACAGGGGTATACGAGCAGTACTTC. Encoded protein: CASSLGTGVYEQYF.

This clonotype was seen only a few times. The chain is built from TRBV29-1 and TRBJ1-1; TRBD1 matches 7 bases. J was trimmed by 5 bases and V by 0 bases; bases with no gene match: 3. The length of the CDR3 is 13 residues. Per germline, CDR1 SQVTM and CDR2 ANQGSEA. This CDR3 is CSVEEQGVTEAFF. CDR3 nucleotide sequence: TGCAGCGTTGAAGAGCAGGGGGTGACTGAAGCTTTCTTT.

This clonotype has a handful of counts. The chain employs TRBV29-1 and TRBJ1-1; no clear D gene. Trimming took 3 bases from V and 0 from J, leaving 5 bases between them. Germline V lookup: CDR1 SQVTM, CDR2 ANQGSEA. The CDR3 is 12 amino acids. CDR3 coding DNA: TGCAGCGTTGAGTTTCTGAACACTGAAGCTTTCTTT. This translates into CSVEFLNTEAFF. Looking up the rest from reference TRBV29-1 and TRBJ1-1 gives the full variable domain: SAVISQKPSRDICQRGTSLTIQCQVDSQVTMMFWYRQQPGQSLTLIATANQGSEATYESGFVIDKFPISRPNLTFSTLTVSNMSPEDSSIYLCSVEFLNTEAFFGQGTRLTVV.

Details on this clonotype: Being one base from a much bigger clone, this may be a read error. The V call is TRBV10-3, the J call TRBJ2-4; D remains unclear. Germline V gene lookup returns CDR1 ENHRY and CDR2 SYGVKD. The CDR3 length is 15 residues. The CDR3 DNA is TGTGCCGTCAGTGAAGAACACCTAGGTGAAAACATTCAGTACTTC. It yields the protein CAVSEEHLGENIQYF.

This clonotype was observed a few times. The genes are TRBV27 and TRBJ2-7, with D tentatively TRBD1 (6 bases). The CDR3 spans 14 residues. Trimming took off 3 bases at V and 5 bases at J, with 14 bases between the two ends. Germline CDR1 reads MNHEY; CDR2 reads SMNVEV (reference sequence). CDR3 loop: CASSLGNRADEQYF. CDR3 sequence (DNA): TGTGCCAGCAGTTTGGGGAACAGGGCCGACGAGCAGTACTTC.

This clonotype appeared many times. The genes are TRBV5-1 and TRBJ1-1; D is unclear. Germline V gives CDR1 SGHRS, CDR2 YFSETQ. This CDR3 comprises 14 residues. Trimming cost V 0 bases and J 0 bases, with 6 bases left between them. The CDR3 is CASSLAAVNTEAFF. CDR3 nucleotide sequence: TGCGCCAGCAGCTTGGCCGCGGTGAACACTGAAGCTTTCTTT. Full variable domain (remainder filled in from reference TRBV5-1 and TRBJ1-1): KAGVTQTPRYLIKTRGQQVTLSCSPISGHRSVSWYQQTPGQGLQFLFEYFSETQRNKGNFPGRFSGRQFSNSRSEMNVSTLELGDSALYLCASSLAAVNTEAFFGQGTRLTVV.

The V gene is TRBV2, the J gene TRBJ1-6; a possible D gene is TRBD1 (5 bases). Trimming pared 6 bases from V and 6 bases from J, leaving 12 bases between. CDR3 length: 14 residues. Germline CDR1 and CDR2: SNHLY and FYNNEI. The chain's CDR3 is CASRLQGINSPLHF. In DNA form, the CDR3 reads TGTGCCAGCAGGCTGCAGGGTATTAATTCACCCCTCCACTTT.

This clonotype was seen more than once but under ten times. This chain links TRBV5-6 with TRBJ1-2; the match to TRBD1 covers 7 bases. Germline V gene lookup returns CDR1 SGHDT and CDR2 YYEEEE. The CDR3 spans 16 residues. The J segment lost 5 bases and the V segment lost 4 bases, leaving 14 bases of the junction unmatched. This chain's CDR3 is CASSLSRGDRPYGYTF. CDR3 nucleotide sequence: TGTGCCAGCAGCCTATCCCGAGGGGACAGACCATATGGCTACACCTTC.

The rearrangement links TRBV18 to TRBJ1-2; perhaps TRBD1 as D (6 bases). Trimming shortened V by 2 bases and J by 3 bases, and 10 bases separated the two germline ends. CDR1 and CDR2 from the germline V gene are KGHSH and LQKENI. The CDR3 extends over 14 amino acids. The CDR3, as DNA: TGTGCCAGCTCACCATCCGCAGGGGACTATGGCTACACCTTC. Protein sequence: CASSPSAGDYGYTF.

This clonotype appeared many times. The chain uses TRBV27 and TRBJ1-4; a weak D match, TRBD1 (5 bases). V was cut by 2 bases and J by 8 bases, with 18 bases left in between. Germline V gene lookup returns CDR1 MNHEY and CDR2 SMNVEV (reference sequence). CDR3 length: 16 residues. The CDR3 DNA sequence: TGTGCCAGCAGTTTAAGGGTCGGAGACAGAAGCGAAAAACTGTTTTTT. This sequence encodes CASSLRVGDRSEKLFF.

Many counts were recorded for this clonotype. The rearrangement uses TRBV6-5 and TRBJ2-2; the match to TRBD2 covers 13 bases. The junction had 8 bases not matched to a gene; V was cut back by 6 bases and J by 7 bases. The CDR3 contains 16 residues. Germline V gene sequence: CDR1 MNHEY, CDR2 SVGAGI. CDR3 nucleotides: TGTGCCAGCAGGGAACTAGCGGGGGGGCCTGGCGGGGAGCTGTTTTTT. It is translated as CASRELAGGPGGELFF.

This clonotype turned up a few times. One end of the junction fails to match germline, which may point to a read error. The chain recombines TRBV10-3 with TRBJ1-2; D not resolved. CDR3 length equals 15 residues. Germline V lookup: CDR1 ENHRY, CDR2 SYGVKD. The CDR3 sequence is CAITEGDRTNYGYTF. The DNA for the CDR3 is TGTGCCATCACTGAGGGAGACCGAACTAACTATGGCTACACCTTC.